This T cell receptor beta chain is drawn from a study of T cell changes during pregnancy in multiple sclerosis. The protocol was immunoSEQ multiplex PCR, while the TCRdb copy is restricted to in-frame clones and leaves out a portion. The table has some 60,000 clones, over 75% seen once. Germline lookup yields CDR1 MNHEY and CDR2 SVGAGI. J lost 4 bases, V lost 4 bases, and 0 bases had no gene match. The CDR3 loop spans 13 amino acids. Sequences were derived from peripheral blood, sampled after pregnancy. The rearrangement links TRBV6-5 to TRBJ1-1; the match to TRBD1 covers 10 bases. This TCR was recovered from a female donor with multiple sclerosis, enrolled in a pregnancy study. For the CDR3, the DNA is TGTGCCAGCAGTTGGGACAGGGGCACTGAAGCTTTCTTT. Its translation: CASSWDRGTEAFF.